This TCR beta chain was recorded in a study of regulatory T cells in long-lasting Graves disease. The time point: persistent/refractory GD, antithyroid drugs over 5 years with positive TRAb. Making the TCR library involved RNA that had been extracted from PBMCs. Construction of the TCR beta libraries employed iRepertoire HTBI primers in conjunction with Arm-PCR of CDR3 regions. From the multiplex PCR reads, TCRdb called clonotypes with MiXCR, one entry per CDR3 protein. The sample has about 400,000 distinct CDR3 sequences; under 25% are singletons. This clonotype was counted at least ten times. Its target is unknown. Germline V gives CDR1 MNHEY, CDR2 SMNVEV (reference sequence). The CDR3 is 15 residues long. Trimming pared 2 bases from V and 2 bases from J, leaving 13 bases between. Study-wide points: Persistent cases of Graves' showed reduced TCR diversity relative to newly diagnosed patients.

The TCR was taken from a female donor with Graves disease. The chain employs TRBV27 and TRBJ2-7; no firm D call. Sequenced material: peripheral blood mononuclear cells (PBMCs), taken when the disease was refractory, from a patient treated with antithyroid drugs. The CDR3 region is CASSLAPSSPYEQYF. In DNA, the CDR3 is TGTGCCAGCAGTTTAGCGCCCTCGTCCCCCTACGAGCAGTACTTC.